The 18 T cell receptor beta chains below come from one sample, sequenced in a study of blood T cell repertoires in COVID-19. Clones were read by immunoSEQ multiplex PCR, and TCRdb kept only the in-frame ones, dropping some. The sample has tens of thousands of clones, roughly nine tenths seen once. Sequenced input: peripheral blood. These receptors came from a human donor with active COVID-19. The donor label of this sample is uncertain.

The V call is TRBV7-9, the J call TRBJ2-2, with 7 bases identical to TRBD1. The germline gives CDR1 SEHNR, CDR2 FQNEAQ (reference sequence). V lost 5 bases to trimming and J lost 4 bases; unmatched junction nucleotides: 4. The CDR3 is 14 residues long. CDR3 residues: CASSPTGVTGELFF. In nucleotides, the CDR3 is TGTGCCAGCAGCCCAACAGGGGTCACCGGGGAGCTGTTTTTT.

V and J are TRBV19 and TRBJ2-7; 11 bases match TRBD1. CDR1 is LNHDA, CDR2 SQIVND, per germline (reference sequence). The CDR3 has 15 residues. The V gene end was trimmed by 3 bases and the J gene end by 2 bases; junction bases not matched to a gene: 3. The CDR3 protein is CASSIGTGGPYEQYF. The CDR3 DNA reads TGTGCCAGTAGTATCGGGACAGGGGGACCCTACGAGCAGTACTTC.

The V gene is TRBV5-1, the J gene TRBJ1-2; a weak D match, TRBD1 (6 bases). This CDR3 region has 13 residues. Germline assignment: CDR1 SGHRS and CDR2 YFSETQ. V lost 3 bases and J lost 4, with 10 bases in between. CDR3 bases: TGCGCCAGCAGCTCGACAGGCCGCTATGGCTACACCTTC. Amino acid sequence: CASSSTGRYGYTF. The whole variable domain, filled in from reference TRBV5-1 and TRBJ1-2, reads KAGVTQTPRYLIKTRGQQVTLSCSPISGHRSVSWYQQTPGQGLQFLFEYFSETQRNKGNFPGRFSGRQFSNSRSEMNVSTLELGDSALYLCASSSTGRYGYTFGSGTRLTVV.

Of note for this clone: The junction departs from germline at one end; a sequencing error may be responsible. The chain uses TRBV3-1 (or the pseudogene TRBV3-2) and TRBJ2-1; 11 bases align to TRBD2. Germline V lookup: CDR1 LGHDT, CDR2 YNNKEL (reference sequence). The CDR3 sequence is 15 residues long. CDR3 in DNA: TGTGCCAGCAGCCAAGATCTTGGTAGCGGGGGGGCCGGGATCTTC. Translating it yields CASSQDLGSGGAGIF.

The chain combines TRBV6-5 with TRBJ1-1; perhaps TRBD1 as D (6 bases). The V end lost 6 bases, the J end lost 4 bases, and 18 bases lay between the germline ends. The CDR3 has 15 residues. Germline V lookup: CDR1 MNHEY, CDR2 SVGAGI. CDR3 nucleotides: TGTGCCAGCAGCCCATTCCCGGGACAAACCACTGAAGCTTTCTTT. Translated, it gives CASSPFPGQTTEAFF.

This CDR3 reads CASSEEDRALGQYF. For the CDR3, the DNA is TGTGCCAGCAGTGAAGAGGACAGGGCTCTTGGGCAGTACTTC. The V gene is TRBV6-1, the J gene TRBJ2-7; 8 positions agree with TRBD1. Germline lookup yields CDR1 MNHNS and CDR2 SASEGT. The ends lost 1 base at V and 9 bases at J; junction bases unmatched: 8. The CDR3 is 14 residues long.

This chain connects TRBV11-3 to TRBJ1-3; D is perhaps TRBD1 (5 bases). Trimming removed 5 bases from V and 4 bases from J, with 12 bases in between. There are 14 residues in the CDR3. The germline V gene has CDR1 SGHNT and CDR2 YENEEA. Written as DNA, the CDR3 is TGTGCCAGCAGCCCGACAGTGCTCGGAAACACCATATATTTT. Translated, it gives CASSPTVLGNTIYF. Together with reference TRBV11-3 and TRBJ1-3, the CDR3 gives the full variable domain: EAGVVQSPRYKIIEKKQPVAFWCNPISGHNTLYWYLQNLGQGPELLIRYENEEAVDDSQLPKDRFSAERLKGVDSTLKIQPAELGDSAVYLCASSPTVLGNTIYFGEGSWLTVV.

The chain is built from TRBV7-2 and TRBJ2-1; 10 nucleotides align to TRBD2. The V and J ends lost 5 bases and 16 bases, in that order; junction bases with no gene match: 14. Germline CDR1 reads SGHTA; CDR2 reads FQGNSA. The CDR3 is made up of 14 amino acids. In DNA, the CDR3 is TGTGCCAGCAGCCAGAGGGGGGCTAGCGGGAGATGCTTCTTC. This translates into CASSQRGASGRCFF. Complete variable domain (other parts from reference TRBV7-2 and TRBJ2-1): GAGVSQSPSNKVTEKGKDVELRCDPISGHTALYWYRQSLGQGLEFLIYFQGNSAPDKSGLPSDRFSAERTGGSVSTLTIQRTQQEDSAVYLCASSQRGASGRCFFGPGTRLTVL.

Concerning this clone: Other DNA sequences of this sample code for an identical CDR3. The CDR3 loop reads CASSPQTSGGETQYF. CDR3 bases: TGTGCCAGCAGCCCCCAGACTAGCGGGGGAGAGACCCAGTACTTC. The genes are TRBV3-1 (or the pseudogene TRBV3-2) and TRBJ2-5, with 12 nucleotides matching TRBD2. There are 15 residues in the CDR3. CDR1 LGHDT and CDR2 YNNKEL come from the germline V gene (reference sequence). V was pared by 4 bases and J by 4 bases, with 4 bases of the junction left unmatched.

In its sample, this clone was seen once. The chain employs TRBV25-1 and TRBJ2-5; perhaps TRBD1 as D (7 bases). Trimming removed 10 bases from V and 4 bases from J, with 13 bases in between. The CDR3 is 12 residues long. Germline V gene sequence: CDR1 MGHDK, CDR2 SYGVNS. The CDR3 nucleotides are TGTGCCACCAGGGGGGCTATAGAGACCCAGTACTTC. It translates to CATRGAIETQYF.

The chain joins TRBV4-1 to TRBJ2-1; D might be TRBD2 (7 bases). This CDR3 is 17 amino acids long. Germline CDR1 and CDR2: MGHRA and YSYEKL. The V end lost 1 base, the J end lost 4 bases, and 17 bases lay between the germline ends. CDR3 region: CASSQVGGRTRYNEQFF. In DNA, the CDR3 is TGCGCCAGCAGCCAAGTCGGGGGGCGGACTAGATACAATGAGCAGTTCTTC.

The CDR3: CASSDREENTEAFF. CDR3 bases: TGTGCCAGCAGTGACAGGGAGGAGAACACTGAAGCTTTCTTT. The chain uses TRBV6-4 and TRBJ1-1, with D hard to call. Germline CDR1 MRHNA, CDR2 SNTAGT. Trimming took off 2 bases at V and 1 base at J, with 8 bases between the two ends. The CDR3 extends over 14 amino acids.

The V gene is TRBV14, the J gene TRBJ1-1, with D hard to call. The ends were cut back, 4 bases at V and 4 bases at J, with 7 bases in the middle. In germline, CDR1 is SGHDN, CDR2 FVKESK. This CDR3 spans 12 amino acids. In DNA form, the CDR3 reads TGTGCCAGCAGCCCCCCGGGCACTGAAGCTTTCTTT. Amino acids: CASSPPGTEAFF.

The chain carries TRBV5-5 and TRBJ2-5, with D tentatively TRBD1 (6 bases). Trimming took 0 bases from V and 4 from J, leaving 10 bases between them. The CDR3 extends over 14 amino acids. Looked up from germline, CDR1 is SGHKS and CDR2 is YYEKEE (reference sequence). In nucleotides, the CDR3 is TGTGCCAGCAGCTTGGGGGGGCCGAGAGAGACCCAGTACTTC. Translating it yields CASSLGGPRETQYF.

V is TRBV6-5 and J is TRBJ2-7; D is ambiguous. The V end was cut by 6 bases, the J end by 3 bases, with 15 bases between. CDR3 length: 14 amino acids. Germline V CDR1 and CDR2: MNHEY, SVGAGI. CDR3: CASRETEWSYEQYF. CDR3 coding DNA: TGTGCCAGCAGGGAGACGGAGTGGAGCTACGAGCAGTACTTC.

V usage is TRBV5-6 and J usage is TRBJ2-7; possibly TRBD1 for D (7 bases). With 4 bases removed from V and 5 bases from J, the gap between germline ends came to 16 bases. CDR1 SGHDT and CDR2 YYEEEE come from the germline V gene. CDR3 size: 14 residues. CDR3: CASSPNRGGDEQYF. CDR3 in DNA: TGTGCCAGCAGCCCGAACAGGGGAGGCGACGAGCAGTACTTC.

This chain joins TRBV7-9 and TRBJ2-3; no firm D call. The V gene's germline CDR1 is SEHNR and CDR2 FQNEAQ (reference sequence). The CDR3 is made up of 12 amino acids. V shed 6 bases and J shed 1 base, with 5 bases lying between them. The CDR3 here is CASSRGTDTQYF. Written as DNA, the CDR3 is TGTGCCAGCAGTCGGGGCACAGATACGCAGTATTTT.

J is TRBJ2-3 and V is TRBV11-3; 9 bases are shared with TRBD1. This CDR3 has 16 residues. CDR1 is SGHNT and CDR2 is YENEEA in the germline V gene. Losses at the gene ends were 5 bases for V and 5 bases for J; bases not matched to a gene: 11. The CDR3 region is CASSPGQGLKIDTQYF. The CDR3 DNA sequence: TGTGCCAGCAGCCCCGGACAGGGGCTAAAGATAGATACGCAGTATTTT.